This TCR beta chain is drawn from a study of blood T cell repertoires in COVID-19 (dated by TCRdb to about 2020). Looking at the study overall: The collaborator samples originated in the United States, Italy and Spain and spanned the acute and convalescent phases of COVID-19. HLA class I and class II types, where available, came from metadata supplied by the sample provider rather than from assay-based typing. The samples were drawn from the first 160 participants of the ongoing ImmuneRACE study and from 950 to 1,500 subjects provided by 6 global collaborators. The dataset comprised deeply sampled blood TCRbeta repertoires from subjects exposed to, actively infected with, or recovered from COVID-19. Nearly every sample came with metadata listing a de-identified subject ID, COVID-19 status, age in years and sex. The material from the prospective study consisted of cDNA or gDNA derived from T cells, B-cell-depleted T cells, or PBMCs. A freely available public database, intended as a resource for researchers studying the immune response to SARS-CoV-2, is where the repertoires were released.

The CDR1 and CDR2 encoded by the germline V gene (reference sequence) are LNHNV and YYDKDF. The junction shows trimming of 5 bases on V and 8 bases on J, and the gene matches do not reach 12 bases of it. Reading from cysteine to phenylalanine, the CDR3 counts 15 amino acids. Left in the record is the CDR3 DNA by itself, 45 bases read in frame from the first base. The collaborating institutions used their own protocols to collect whole blood in K2EDTA tubes. Collaborator samples were shipped for TCRbeta analysis as frozen whole blood, isolated PBMCs, or DNA extracted from either sample type. TCRbeta CDR3 regions were amplified from genomic DNA using the immunoSEQ Assay, a bias-controlled multiplex PCR. The study's processing was this. Nucleated cell counts per sample were estimated from amplification of reference gene primers within the assay. To quantify the absolute abundance of each unique TCRbeta CDR3 rearrangement, sequence reads were collapsed and filtered. For each sample, productive Simpson clonality was calculated by taking the square root of Simpson's diversity index across productive rearrangements. TCRdb's version of the immuneACCESS table is confined to in-frame rearrangements and falls short of the full clone set. An unresolved V gene accounts for under half of the shortfall where checked; the remainder is of unknown origin. V and J calls plus clone size are reproduced from that table; the DNA served to infer D and trimming. The sample profile shows 200,000 or so clones; over 70% of them were found once. Together, the top ten hold 5.5% to 7% of the sample.

Study-level results and caveats: The quantity of clinical and demographic metadata differed by source and by participant and was supplied without curation.

With respect to this clone: No cognate antigen has been identified for it. Within one base of it there is no much larger clone, and no base qualities were kept.

Sequenced material: peripheral blood. The V gene is TRBV15 and the J gene is TRBJ1-2, with 9 bases aligning to TRBD1. The sequence was obtained from a woman in her 70s with acute or convalescent COVID-19. The CDR3 protein is CATSDGTGRSGGYTF. The DNA is as follows: TGTGCCACCAGCGACGGGACAGGGAGGTCGGGGGGCTACACCTTC.